This TCR beta chain was observed in a study of cytomegalovirus exposure and HLA in healthy donors. Study-level results: In a later analysis, at a false discovery rate of 0.05, under 20,000 TCR beta sequences matched HLA alleles. Earlier analysis looked at TCR beta V segments, and most were productive about 87% or about 30% of the time. Confirmation in vitro established that a few CMV-associated chains were specific for CMV antigens.

Remarks on this clone: Its antigen is undetermined.

The CDR3 runs 15 residues. Primers included in the PCR were 60 Vbeta and 13 Jbeta primers. Only in-frame clones appear in the TCRdb table, and some are missing; sequencing was by immunoSEQ multiplex PCR. The sample has about 180,000 clones, 82% seen once. Sequencing used PBMCs. The TCR originated in a man between 35 and 55 years old in good health and CMV-seronegative. The chain joins TRBV12-2 to TRBJ1-1. TRBV12-2 is a recognized pseudogene. CDR3 amino acids: CASRVGGNMNTEAFF. The CDR3 DNA sequence: TGTGCAAGTCGCGTAGGCGGTAATATGAACACTGAAGCTTTCTTT.